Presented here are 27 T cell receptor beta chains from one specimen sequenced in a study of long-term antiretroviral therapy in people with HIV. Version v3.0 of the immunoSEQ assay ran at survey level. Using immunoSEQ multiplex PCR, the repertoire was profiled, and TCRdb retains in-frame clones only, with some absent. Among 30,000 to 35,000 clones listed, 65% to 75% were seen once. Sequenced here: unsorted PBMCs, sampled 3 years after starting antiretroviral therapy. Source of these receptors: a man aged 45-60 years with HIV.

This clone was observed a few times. CDR3 DNA sequence: TGTGCCAGCAGCTTGTCGCGGGAGGACACAGATACGCAGTATTTT. Encoded protein: CASSLSREDTDTQYF. This chain connects TRBV5-6 to TRBJ2-3, with 8 bases that match TRBD2. The junction had 3 bases not matched to a gene; V was cut back by 1 base and J by 2 bases. CDR3 length equals 15 residues. Germline V CDR1 and CDR2: SGHDT, YYEEEE.

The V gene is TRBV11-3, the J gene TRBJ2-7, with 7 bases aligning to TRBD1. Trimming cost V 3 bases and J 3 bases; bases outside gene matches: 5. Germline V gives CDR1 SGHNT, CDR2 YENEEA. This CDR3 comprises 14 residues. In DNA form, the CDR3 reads TGTGCCAGCAGCTTTCGGGACAGTAGCTACGAGCAGTACTTC. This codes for CASSFRDSSYEQYF.

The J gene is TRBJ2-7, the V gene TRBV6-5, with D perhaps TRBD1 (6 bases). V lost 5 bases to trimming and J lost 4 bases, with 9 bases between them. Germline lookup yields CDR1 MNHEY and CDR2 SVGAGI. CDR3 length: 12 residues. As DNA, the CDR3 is TGTGCCAGCAGTACGACAGGATACGAGCAGTACTTC. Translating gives CASSTTGYEQYF.

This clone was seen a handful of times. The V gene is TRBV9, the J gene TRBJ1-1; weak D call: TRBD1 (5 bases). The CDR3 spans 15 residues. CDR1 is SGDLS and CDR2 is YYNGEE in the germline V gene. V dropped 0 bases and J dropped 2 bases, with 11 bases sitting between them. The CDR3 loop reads CASSVDGGRNTEAFF. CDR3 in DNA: TGTGCCAGCAGCGTAGATGGGGGGAGAAACACTGAAGCTTTCTTT.

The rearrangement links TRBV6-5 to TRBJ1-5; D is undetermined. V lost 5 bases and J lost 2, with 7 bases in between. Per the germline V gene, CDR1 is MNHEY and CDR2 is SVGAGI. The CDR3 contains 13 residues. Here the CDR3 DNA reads TGTGCCAGCAGTCTGTTCGGCAATCAGCCCCAGCATTTT. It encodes CASSLFGNQPQHF.

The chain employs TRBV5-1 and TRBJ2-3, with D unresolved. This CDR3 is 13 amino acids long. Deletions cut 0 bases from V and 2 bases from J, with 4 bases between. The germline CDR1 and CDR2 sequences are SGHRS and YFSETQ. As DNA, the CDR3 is TGCGCCAGCAGCTTGGCCGCCACAGATACGCAGTATTTT. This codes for CASSLAATDTQYF.

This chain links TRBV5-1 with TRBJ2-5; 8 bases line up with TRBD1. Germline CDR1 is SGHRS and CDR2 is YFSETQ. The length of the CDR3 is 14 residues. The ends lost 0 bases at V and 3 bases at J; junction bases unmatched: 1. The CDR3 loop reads CASSLGGQEETQYF. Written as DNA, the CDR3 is TGCGCCAGCAGCTTGGGGGGACAGGAAGAGACCCAGTACTTC.

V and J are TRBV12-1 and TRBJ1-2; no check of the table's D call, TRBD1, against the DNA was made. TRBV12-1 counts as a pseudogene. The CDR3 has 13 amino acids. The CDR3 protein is CASSPDKGYGYTF. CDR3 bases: TGTGCCAGCAGCCCCGACAAAGGATATGGCTACACCTTC.

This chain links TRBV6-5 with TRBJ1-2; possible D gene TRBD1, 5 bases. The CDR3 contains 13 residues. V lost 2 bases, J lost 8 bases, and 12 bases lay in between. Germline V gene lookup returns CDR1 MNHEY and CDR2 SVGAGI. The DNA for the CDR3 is TGTGCCAGCAGTTACGGGGCGGAAAGAGGCTACACCTTC. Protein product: CASSYGAERGYTF.

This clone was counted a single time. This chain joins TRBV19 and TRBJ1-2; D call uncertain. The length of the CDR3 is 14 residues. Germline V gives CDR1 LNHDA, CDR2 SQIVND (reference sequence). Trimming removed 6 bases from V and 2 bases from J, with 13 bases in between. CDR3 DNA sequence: TGTGCCAGTAGGCCTGACGGTACGAACTATGGCTACACCTTC. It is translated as CASRPDGTNYGYTF.

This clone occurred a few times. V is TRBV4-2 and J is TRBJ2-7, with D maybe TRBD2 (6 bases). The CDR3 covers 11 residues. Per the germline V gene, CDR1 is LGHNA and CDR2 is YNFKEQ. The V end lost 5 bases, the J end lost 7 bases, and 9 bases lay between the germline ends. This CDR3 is CASSTRGEQYF. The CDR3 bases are TGTGCCAGCAGCACTCGGGGGGAGCAGTACTTC.

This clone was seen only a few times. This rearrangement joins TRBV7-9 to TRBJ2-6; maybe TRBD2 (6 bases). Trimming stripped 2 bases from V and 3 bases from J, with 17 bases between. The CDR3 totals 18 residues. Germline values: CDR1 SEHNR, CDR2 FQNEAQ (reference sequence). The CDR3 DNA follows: TGTGCCAGCAGCTTACCGCGGGGATTGATTGGTGGGGCCAACGTCCTGACTTTC. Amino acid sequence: CASSLPRGLIGGANVLTF.

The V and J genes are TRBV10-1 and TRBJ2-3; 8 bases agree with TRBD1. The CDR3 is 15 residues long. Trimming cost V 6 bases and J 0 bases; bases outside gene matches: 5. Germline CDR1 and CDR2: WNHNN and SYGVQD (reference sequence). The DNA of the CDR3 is TGCGCCAGCAGCCTGGACAGGGTCAGCACAGATACGCAGTATTTT. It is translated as CASSLDRVSTDTQYF.

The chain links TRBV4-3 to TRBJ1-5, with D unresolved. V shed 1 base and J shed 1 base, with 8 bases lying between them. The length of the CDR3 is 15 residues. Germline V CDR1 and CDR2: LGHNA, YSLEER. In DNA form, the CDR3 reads TGCGCCAGCAGCCAAGGGTTTGTGAGCAATCAGCCCCAGCATTTT. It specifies CASSQGFVSNQPQHF.

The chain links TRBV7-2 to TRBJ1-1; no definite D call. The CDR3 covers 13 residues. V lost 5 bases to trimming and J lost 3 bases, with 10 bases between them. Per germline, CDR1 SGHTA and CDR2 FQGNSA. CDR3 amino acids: CASSRVGYTEAFF. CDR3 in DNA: TGTGCCAGCAGCCGTGTTGGGTACACTGAAGCTTTCTTT.

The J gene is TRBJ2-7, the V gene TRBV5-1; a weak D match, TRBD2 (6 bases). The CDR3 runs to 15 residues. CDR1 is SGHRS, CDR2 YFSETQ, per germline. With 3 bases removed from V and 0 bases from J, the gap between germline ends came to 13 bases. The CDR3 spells CASSWGTGPSYEQYF. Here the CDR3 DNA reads TGCGCCAGCAGCTGGGGGACTGGGCCCTCCTACGAGCAGTACTTC.

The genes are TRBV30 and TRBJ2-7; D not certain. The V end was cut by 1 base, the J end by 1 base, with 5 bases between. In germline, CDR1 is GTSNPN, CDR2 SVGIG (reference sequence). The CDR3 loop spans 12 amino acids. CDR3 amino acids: CAWSDTSYEQYF. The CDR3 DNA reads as TGTGCCTGGAGTGATACATCCTACGAGCAGTACTTC. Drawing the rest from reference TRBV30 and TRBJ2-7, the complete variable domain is SQTIHQWPATLVQPVGSPLSLECTVEGTSNPNLYWYRQAAGRGLQLLFYSVGIGQISSEVPQNLSASRPQDRQFILSSKKLLLSDSGFYLCAWSDTSYEQYFGPGTRLTVT.

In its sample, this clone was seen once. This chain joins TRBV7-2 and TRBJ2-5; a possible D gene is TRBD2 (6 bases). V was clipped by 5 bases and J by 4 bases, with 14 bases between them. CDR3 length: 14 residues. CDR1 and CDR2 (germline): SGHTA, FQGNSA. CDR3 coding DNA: TGTGCCAGCAGCCCAGGGAGGAGGGGAGAGACCCAGTACTTC. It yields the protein CASSPGRRGETQYF.

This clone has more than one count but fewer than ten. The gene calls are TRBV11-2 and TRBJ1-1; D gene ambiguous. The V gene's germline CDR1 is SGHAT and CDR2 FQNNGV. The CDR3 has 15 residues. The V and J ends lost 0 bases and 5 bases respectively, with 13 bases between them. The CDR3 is CASSLDPGVRTEAFF. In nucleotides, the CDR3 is TGTGCCAGCAGCTTAGATCCCGGGGTTAGGACTGAAGCTTTCTTT.

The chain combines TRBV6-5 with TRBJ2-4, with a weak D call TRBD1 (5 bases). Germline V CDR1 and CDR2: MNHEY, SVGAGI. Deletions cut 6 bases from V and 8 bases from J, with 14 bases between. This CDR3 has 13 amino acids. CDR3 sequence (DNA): TGTGCCAGCAGAAGGACACAGAGAGACATTCAGTACTTC. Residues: CASRRTQRDIQYF.

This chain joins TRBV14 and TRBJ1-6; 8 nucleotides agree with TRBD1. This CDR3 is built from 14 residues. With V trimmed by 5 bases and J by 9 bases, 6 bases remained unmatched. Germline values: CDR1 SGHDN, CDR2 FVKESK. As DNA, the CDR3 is TGTGCCAGCAGCGTCACAGGGGGGAGTTCACCCCTCCACTTT. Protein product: CASSVTGGSSPLHF. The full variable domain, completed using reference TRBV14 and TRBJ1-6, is EAGVTQFPSHSVIEKGQTVTLRCDPISGHDNLYWYRRVMGKEIKFLLHFVKESKQDESGMPNNRFLAERTGGTYSTLKVQPAELEDSGVYFCASSVTGGSSPLHFGNGTRLTVT.

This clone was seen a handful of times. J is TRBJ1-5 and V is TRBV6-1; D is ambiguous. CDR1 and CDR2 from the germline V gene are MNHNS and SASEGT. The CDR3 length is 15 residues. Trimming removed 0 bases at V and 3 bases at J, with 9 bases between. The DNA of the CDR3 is TGTGCCAGCAGTGAAGCGGGAGGAGTCAATCAGCCCCAGCATTTT. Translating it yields CASSEAGGVNQPQHF.

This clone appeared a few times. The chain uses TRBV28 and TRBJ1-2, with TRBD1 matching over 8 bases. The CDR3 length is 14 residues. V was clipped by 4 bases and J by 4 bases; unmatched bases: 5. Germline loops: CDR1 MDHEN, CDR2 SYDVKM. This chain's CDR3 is CASSSRTGFYGYTF. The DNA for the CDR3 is TGTGCCAGCAGTTCCCGGACAGGGTTCTATGGCTACACCTTC.

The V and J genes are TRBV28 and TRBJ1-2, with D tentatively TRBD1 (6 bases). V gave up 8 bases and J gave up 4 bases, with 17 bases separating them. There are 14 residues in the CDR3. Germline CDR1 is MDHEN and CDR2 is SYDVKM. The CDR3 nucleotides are TGTGCCAGCCGATACCCCGGACAGCGCTATGGCTACACCTTC. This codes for CASRYPGQRYGYTF.

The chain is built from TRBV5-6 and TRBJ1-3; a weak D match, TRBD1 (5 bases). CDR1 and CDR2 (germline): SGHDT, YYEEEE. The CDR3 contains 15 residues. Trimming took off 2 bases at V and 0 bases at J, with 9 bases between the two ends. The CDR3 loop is CASSFGTVSGNTIYF. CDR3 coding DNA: TGTGCCAGCAGCTTCGGGACGGTCTCTGGAAACACCATATATTTT.

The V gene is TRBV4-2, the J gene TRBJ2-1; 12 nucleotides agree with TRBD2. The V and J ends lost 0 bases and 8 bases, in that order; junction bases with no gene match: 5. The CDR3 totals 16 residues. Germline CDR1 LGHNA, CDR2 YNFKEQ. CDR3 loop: CASSQDLAGGRDEQFF. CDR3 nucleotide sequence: TGTGCCAGCAGCCAAGATCTAGCGGGGGGGCGGGATGAGCAGTTCTTC.

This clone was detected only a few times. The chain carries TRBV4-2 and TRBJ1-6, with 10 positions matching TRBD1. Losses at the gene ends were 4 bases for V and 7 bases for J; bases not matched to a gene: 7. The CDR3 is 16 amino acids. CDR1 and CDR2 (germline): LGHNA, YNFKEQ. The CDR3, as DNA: TGTGCCAGCAGCCTAGGGACAGGGGCGAGGAATTCACCCCTCCACTTT. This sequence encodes CASSLGTGARNSPLHF.